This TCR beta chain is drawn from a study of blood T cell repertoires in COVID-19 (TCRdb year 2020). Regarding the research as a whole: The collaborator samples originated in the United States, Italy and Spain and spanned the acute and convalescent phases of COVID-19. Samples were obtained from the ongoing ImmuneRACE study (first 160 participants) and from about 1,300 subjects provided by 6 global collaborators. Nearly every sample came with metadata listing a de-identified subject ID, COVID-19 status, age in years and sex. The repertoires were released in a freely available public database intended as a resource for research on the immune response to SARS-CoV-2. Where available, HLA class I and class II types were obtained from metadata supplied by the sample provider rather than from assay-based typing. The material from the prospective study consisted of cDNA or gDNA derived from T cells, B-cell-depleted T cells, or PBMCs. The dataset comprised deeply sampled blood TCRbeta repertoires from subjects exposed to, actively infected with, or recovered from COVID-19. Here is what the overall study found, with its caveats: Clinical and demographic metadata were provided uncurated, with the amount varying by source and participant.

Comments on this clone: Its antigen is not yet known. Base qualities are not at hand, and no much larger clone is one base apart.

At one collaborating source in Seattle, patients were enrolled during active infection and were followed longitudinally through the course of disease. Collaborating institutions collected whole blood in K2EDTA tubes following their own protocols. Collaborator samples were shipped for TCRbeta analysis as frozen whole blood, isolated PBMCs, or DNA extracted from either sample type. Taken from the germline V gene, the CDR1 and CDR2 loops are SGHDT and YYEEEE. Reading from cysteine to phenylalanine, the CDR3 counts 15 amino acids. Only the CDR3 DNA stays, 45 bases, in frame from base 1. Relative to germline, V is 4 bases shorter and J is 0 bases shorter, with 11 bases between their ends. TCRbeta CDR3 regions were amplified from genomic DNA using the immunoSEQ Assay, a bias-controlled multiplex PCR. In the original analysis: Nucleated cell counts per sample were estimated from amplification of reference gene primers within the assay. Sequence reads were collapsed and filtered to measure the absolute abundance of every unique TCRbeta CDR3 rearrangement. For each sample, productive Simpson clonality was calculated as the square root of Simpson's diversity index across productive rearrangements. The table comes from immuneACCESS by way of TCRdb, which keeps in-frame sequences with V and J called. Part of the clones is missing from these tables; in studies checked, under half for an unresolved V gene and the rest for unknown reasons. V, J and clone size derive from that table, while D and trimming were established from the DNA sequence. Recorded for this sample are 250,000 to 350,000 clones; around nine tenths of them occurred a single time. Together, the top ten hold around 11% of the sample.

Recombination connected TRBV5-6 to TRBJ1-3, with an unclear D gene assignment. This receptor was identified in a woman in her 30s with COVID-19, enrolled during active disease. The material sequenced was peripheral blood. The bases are TGTGCCAGCAGCAGTCAGGAGGGCTCTGGAAACACCATATATTTT. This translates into CASSSQEGSGNTIYF.